A selection of T cell receptor beta chains follows, all from one sample in a study of response to subunit inactivated influenza vaccine. Via MiXCR, TCRdb re-called the RT-PCR reads, giving one row per CDR3 protein. The data hold more than 500,000 distinct CDR3 sequences, with 10% to 12% observed a single time. The sample was also reused in another study, on T cells expressing NK-cell markers.

Sequenced here: PBMCs from blood, sampled on the day of vaccination. These receptors originate from a man in his fifties or sixties who received an inactivated influenza vaccine. Both conserved end residues are part of each CDR3. Fields, in order: CDR3 DNA, CDR3 protein, clone size, D gene, V gene, J gene. The D gene is left open where the match is weak. Not every row has a clone size; where given, it reads once, few, many or a size class.

cdr3_nt: TGTGCCAGCAGTTTACGACAAACCTACGAGCAGTACTTC
cdr3_aa: CASSLRQTYEQYF
clone_size: -
d_call: -
v_call: TRBV27
j_call: TRBJ2-7

cdr3_nt: TGTGCCAGCAGCTTGTCTGCGGGACAGCGCTACAATGAGCAGTTCTTC
cdr3_aa: CASSLSAGQRYNEQFF
clone_size: few
d_call: -
v_call: TRBV5-4
j_call: TRBJ2-1

cdr3_nt: TGTGCCAGCATACGTCCAGGACAGCGCTCTGGGGCCAATGTCCTGACTTTC
cdr3_aa: CASIRPGQRSGANVLTF
clone_size: -
d_call: -
v_call: TRBV6-2/TRBV6-3
j_call: TRBJ2-6

cdr3_nt: TGTGCCAGCAGCGGATCTAGCGGGCTTTCCTACAATGAGCAGTTCTTC
cdr3_aa: CASSGSSGLSYNEQFF
clone_size: few
d_call: TRBD2
v_call: TRBV7-2
j_call: TRBJ2-1

cdr3_nt: TGTGCCAGCAGCTTGGCCGGAGATGAAGAGACCCAGTACTTC
cdr3_aa: CASSLAGDEETQYF
clone_size: -
d_call: -
v_call: TRBV5-6
j_call: TRBJ2-5

cdr3_nt: TGTGCCAGCAGTGCACGGGGAAGTAATGAAAAACTGTTTTTT
cdr3_aa: CASSARGSNEKLFF
clone_size: few
d_call: -
v_call: TRBV12-3/TRBV12-4
j_call: TRBJ1-4

cdr3_nt: TGTGCCTGGAGGGGGGCTGGTGAAGCTTTCTTT
cdr3_aa: CAWRGAGEAFF
clone_size: few
d_call: -
v_call: TRBV30
j_call: TRBJ1-1

cdr3_nt: TGTGCCAGCAGCTTAGGGTACCAGCAGCCCCAGCATTTT
cdr3_aa: CASSLGYQQPQHF
clone_size: -
d_call: -
v_call: TRBV7-2
j_call: TRBJ1-5

cdr3_nt: TGTGCTAGCAGCTCGGGGGGCCCCTCGTACCAAGAGACCCAGTACTTC
cdr3_aa: CASSSGGPSYQETQYF
clone_size: -
d_call: -
v_call: TRBV7-7
j_call: TRBJ2-5

cdr3_nt: TGCGCCAGCAGCTTGGGAACGGGGCAGACAGATACGCAGTATTTT
cdr3_aa: CASSLGTGQTDTQYF
clone_size: many
d_call: -
v_call: TRBV5-1
j_call: TRBJ2-3

cdr3_nt: TGTGCCAGCAGCCCTCGGACAACGTCCGGGACAGATACGCAGTATTTT
cdr3_aa: CASSPRTTSGTDTQYF
clone_size: few
d_call: -
v_call: TRBV7-9
j_call: TRBJ2-3

cdr3_nt: TGTGCCAGTAGTATCCGGGGCGACTTGGTCCAACTGTTTTTT
cdr3_aa: CASSIRGDLVQLFF
clone_size: -
d_call: -
v_call: TRBV19
j_call: TRBJ1-4

cdr3_nt: TGTGCCAGCAGCAAGATAGGCAATCAGCCCCAGCATTTT
cdr3_aa: CASSKIGNQPQHF
clone_size: -
d_call: -
v_call: TRBV5-5
j_call: TRBJ1-5

cdr3_nt: TGCAGTGCTACCCGGGACAGATTAGCCTACGAGCAGTACTTC
cdr3_aa: CSATRDRLAYEQYF
clone_size: few
d_call: TRBD1
v_call: TRBV20-1
j_call: TRBJ2-7

cdr3_nt: TGTGCCAGCAGGAGGGACGGCCTCACTGAAGCTTTCTTT
cdr3_aa: CASRRDGLTEAFF
clone_size: -
d_call: -
v_call: TRBV6-1
j_call: TRBJ1-1

cdr3_nt: TGTGCCAGCAGGCTTCTTCCGACCGGGGAGCTGTTTTTT
cdr3_aa: CASRLLPTGELFF
clone_size: few
d_call: -
v_call: TRBV2
j_call: TRBJ2-2

cdr3_nt: TGTGCCAGCAGTCTCACAGGGGGGGACTACGAGCAGTACTTC
cdr3_aa: CASSLTGGDYEQYF
clone_size: few
d_call: -
v_call: TRBV11-2
j_call: TRBJ2-7

cdr3_nt: TGTGCCATCAGTGCGGGCCCAGGGGGCCGGGAGACCCAGTACTTC
cdr3_aa: CAISAGPGGRETQYF
clone_size: -
d_call: TRBD1
v_call: TRBV10-3
j_call: TRBJ2-5

cdr3_nt: TGTGCCAGCAGCTTATTTTCCCCCGGGACCGAAAGATTCTCTGGGGCCAACGTCCTGACTTTC
cdr3_aa: CASSLFSPGTERFSGANVLTF
clone_size: few
d_call: -
v_call: TRBV11-2
j_call: TRBJ2-6

cdr3_nt: TGTGCCACCAGTGCCAAGGGACTAGTTTACAATGAGCAGTTCTTC
cdr3_aa: CATSAKGLVYNEQFF
clone_size: -
d_call: TRBD2
v_call: TRBV24-1
j_call: TRBJ2-1

cdr3_nt: TGCAGTGCTATGACAGGGGGCTACACCGGGGAGCTGTTTTTT
cdr3_aa: CSAMTGGYTGELFF
clone_size: many
d_call: TRBD1
v_call: TRBV20-1
j_call: TRBJ2-2

cdr3_nt: TGTGCCAGCAGTTTAGCAGGAACTTACTTGAACACTGAAGCTTTCTTT
cdr3_aa: CASSLAGTYLNTEAFF
clone_size: -
d_call: -
v_call: TRBV28
j_call: TRBJ1-1

cdr3_nt: TGTGCCAGCAGTGAGGACGCGAACACCGGGGAGCTGTTTTTT
cdr3_aa: CASSEDANTGELFF
clone_size: few
d_call: -
v_call: TRBV7-2
j_call: TRBJ2-2

cdr3_nt: TGTGCCAGCAGTCCAACACAGGGGCTCAGGGCGACCCAGTACTTC
cdr3_aa: CASSPTQGLRATQYF
clone_size: many
d_call: TRBD1
v_call: TRBV12-3/TRBV12-4
j_call: TRBJ2-5

cdr3_nt: TGTGCCAGCAACAACAGGGACTACGAGCAGTACTTC
cdr3_aa: CASNNRDYEQYF
clone_size: many
d_call: -
v_call: TRBV6-2/TRBV6-3
j_call: TRBJ2-7

cdr3_nt: TGCAGCGTCCGACGGGGGTACGCCGGCACAGATACGCAGTATTTT
cdr3_aa: CSVRRGYAGTDTQYF
clone_size: few
d_call: -
v_call: TRBV29-1
j_call: TRBJ2-3

cdr3_nt: TGTGCCAGCAGCCAAGGGCGTGGTGATGGCTACACCTTC
cdr3_aa: CASSQGRGDGYTF
clone_size: -
d_call: -
v_call: TRBV14
j_call: TRBJ1-2

cdr3_nt: TGTGCCAGCAGCTTAGAATCTAGCGGGGGGGAGACCCAGTACTTC
cdr3_aa: CASSLESSGGETQYF
clone_size: few
d_call: TRBD2
v_call: TRBV7-2
j_call: TRBJ2-5

cdr3_nt: TGTGCCAGCTCACCAACGGCAGGCCTCTCTGGGGCCAACGTCCTGACTTTC
cdr3_aa: CASSPTAGLSGANVLTF
clone_size: -
d_call: -
v_call: TRBV18
j_call: TRBJ2-6

cdr3_nt: TGTGCCATCAGGTTTGCTCTGGGCACTGAAGCTTTCTTT
cdr3_aa: CAIRFALGTEAFF
clone_size: many
d_call: -
v_call: TRBV10-3
j_call: TRBJ1-1

cdr3_nt: TGCAGTGCTAGTCAGGGGGTTTATGGCTACACCTTC
cdr3_aa: CSASQGVYGYTF
clone_size: many
d_call: TRBD1
v_call: TRBV20-1
j_call: TRBJ1-2

cdr3_nt: TGTGCCAGCAGTGTACTCCGGGACAGCTATGGCTACACCTTC
cdr3_aa: CASSVLRDSYGYTF
clone_size: few
d_call: TRBD1
v_call: TRBV25-1
j_call: TRBJ1-2

cdr3_nt: TGTGCCAGCAGTTTAGTTAAGCGCGAGCAGTACTTC
cdr3_aa: CASSLVKREQYF
clone_size: -
d_call: -
v_call: TRBV28
j_call: TRBJ2-7

cdr3_nt: TGTGCCAGCAGCTTAGCTTGGGGGACTGGAAACACCATATATTTT
cdr3_aa: CASSLAWGTGNTIYF
clone_size: -
d_call: -
v_call: TRBV11-2
j_call: TRBJ1-3

cdr3_nt: TGTGCCAGCAGCCGACAACTAGCGGGAGCGTCCTACAATGAGCAGTTCTTC
cdr3_aa: CASSRQLAGASYNEQFF
clone_size: -
d_call: -
v_call: TRBV21-1
j_call: TRBJ2-1

cdr3_nt: TGTGCCAGCAGCCAAGTAGGCGGGACTAGGCCCTACGAGCAGTACTTC
cdr3_aa: CASSQVGGTRPYEQYF
clone_size: many
d_call: TRBD2
v_call: TRBV4-2
j_call: TRBJ2-7

cdr3_nt: TGCAGCGTTGGGTCATCTAGGGACATTCAGTACTTC
cdr3_aa: CSVGSSRDIQYF
clone_size: few
d_call: -
v_call: TRBV29-1
j_call: TRBJ2-4

cdr3_nt: TGTGCCAGCAGACCCCCCAGGCGGGCCTACGAGCAGTACTTC
cdr3_aa: CASRPPRRAYEQYF
clone_size: -
d_call: -
v_call: TRBV6-1
j_call: TRBJ2-7

cdr3_nt: TGTGCCAGCAGGCACGGGGACAGGGGGAAGCAAGAGACCCAGTACTTC
cdr3_aa: CASRHGDRGKQETQYF
clone_size: few
d_call: TRBD1
v_call: TRBV12-3/TRBV12-4
j_call: TRBJ2-5

cdr3_nt: TGTGCCAGCAGCCCCCCCGGGACTGGAAACACCATATATTTT
cdr3_aa: CASSPPGTGNTIYF
clone_size: many
d_call: -
v_call: TRBV7-8
j_call: TRBJ1-3

cdr3_nt: TGTGCCAGCGGGAGCTATCAGCCCCAGCATTTT
cdr3_aa: CASGSYQPQHF
clone_size: few
d_call: -
v_call: TRBV2
j_call: TRBJ1-5

cdr3_nt: TGCGCCAGCAGCTTGGAGGGGAACACCGGGGAGCTGTTTTTT
cdr3_aa: CASSLEGNTGELFF
clone_size: many
d_call: -
v_call: TRBV5-1
j_call: TRBJ2-2

cdr3_nt: TGTGCCAGCAGCCAAGGTGTCCGGGATACGCAGTATTTT
cdr3_aa: CASSQGVRDTQYF
clone_size: many
d_call: -
v_call: TRBV14
j_call: TRBJ2-3

cdr3_nt: TGCGCCAGCAGCCAAGATACGTCCCTCGAGGAGCTGTTTTTT
cdr3_aa: CASSQDTSLEELFF
clone_size: -
d_call: -
v_call: TRBV4-3
j_call: TRBJ2-2

cdr3_nt: TGTGCCAGCAGTCCCCCGGCGTGGGAGCTGTTTTTT
cdr3_aa: CASSPPAWELFF
clone_size: few
d_call: -
v_call: TRBV28
j_call: TRBJ2-2

cdr3_nt: TGTGCCAGCAGCCGAACTAGCGGGGGGAGCGATGAGCAGTTCTTC
cdr3_aa: CASSRTSGGSDEQFF
clone_size: few
d_call: TRBD2
v_call: TRBV7-6
j_call: TRBJ2-1

cdr3_nt: TGTGCCAGCAGCCCTCCAAGGGGGCGCCAAGAGACCCAGTACTTC
cdr3_aa: CASSPPRGRQETQYF
clone_size: -
d_call: TRBD1
v_call: TRBV7-9
j_call: TRBJ2-5

cdr3_nt: TGCGCCAGCAGTCTAGGGACTAGCGGGGGTGCCGGGGAGCTGTTTTTT
cdr3_aa: CASSLGTSGGAGELFF
clone_size: -
d_call: TRBD2
v_call: TRBV4-1
j_call: TRBJ2-2

cdr3_nt: TGTGCCAGCAGCTTTGCTTTACGGGGGAACAATGAGCAGTTCTTC
cdr3_aa: CASSFALRGNNEQFF
clone_size: -
d_call: -
v_call: TRBV5-4
j_call: TRBJ2-1

cdr3_nt: TGCAGTGCCGCGCCCCGGACTAGCGGATCCTACAATGAGCAGTTCTTC
cdr3_aa: CSAAPRTSGSYNEQFF
clone_size: -
d_call: TRBD2
v_call: TRBV20-1
j_call: TRBJ2-1

cdr3_nt: TGTGCCAGCAGTTTGACAGGAGCCTACACAGATACGCAGTATTTT
cdr3_aa: CASSLTGAYTDTQYF
clone_size: many
d_call: -
v_call: TRBV12-3/TRBV12-4
j_call: TRBJ2-3

cdr3_nt: TGTGCCAGCAGTTCGATAGCGGGAAATGAGCAGTTCTTC
cdr3_aa: CASSSIAGNEQFF
clone_size: -
d_call: TRBD2
v_call: TRBV7-3
j_call: TRBJ2-1

cdr3_nt: TGTGCCAGCAAGTTAGGAGGCGGCCTTAGCACAGATACGCAGTATTTT
cdr3_aa: CASKLGGGLSTDTQYF
clone_size: -
d_call: -
v_call: TRBV6-5
j_call: TRBJ2-3

cdr3_nt: TGTGCCAGCAGCCCTTACCGACAGAACACTGAAGCTTTCTTT
cdr3_aa: CASSPYRQNTEAFF
clone_size: once
d_call: -
v_call: TRBV5-6
j_call: TRBJ1-1